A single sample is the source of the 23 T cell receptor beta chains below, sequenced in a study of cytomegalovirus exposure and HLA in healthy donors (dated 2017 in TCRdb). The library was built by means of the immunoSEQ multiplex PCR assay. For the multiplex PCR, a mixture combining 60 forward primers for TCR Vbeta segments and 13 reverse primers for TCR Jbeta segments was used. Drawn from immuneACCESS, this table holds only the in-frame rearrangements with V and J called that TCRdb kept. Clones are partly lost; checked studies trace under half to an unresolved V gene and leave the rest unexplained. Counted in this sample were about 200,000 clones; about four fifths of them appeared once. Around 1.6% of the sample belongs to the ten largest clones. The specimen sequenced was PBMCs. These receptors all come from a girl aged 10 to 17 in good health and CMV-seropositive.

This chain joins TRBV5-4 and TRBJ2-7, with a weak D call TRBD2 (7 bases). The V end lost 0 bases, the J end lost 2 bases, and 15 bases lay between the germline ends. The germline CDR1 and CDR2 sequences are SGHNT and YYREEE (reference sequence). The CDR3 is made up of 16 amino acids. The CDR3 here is CASSLGSGGVAYEQYF. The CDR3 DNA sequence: TGTGCCAGCAGCTTGGGATCGGGGGGCGTCGCCTACGAGCAGTACTTC.

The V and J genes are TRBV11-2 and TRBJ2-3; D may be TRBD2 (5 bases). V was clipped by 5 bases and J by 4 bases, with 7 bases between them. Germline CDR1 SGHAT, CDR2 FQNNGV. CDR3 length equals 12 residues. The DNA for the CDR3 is TGTGCCAGCAGCGCCGGGGCAGATACGCAGTATTTT. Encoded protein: CASSAGADTQYF.

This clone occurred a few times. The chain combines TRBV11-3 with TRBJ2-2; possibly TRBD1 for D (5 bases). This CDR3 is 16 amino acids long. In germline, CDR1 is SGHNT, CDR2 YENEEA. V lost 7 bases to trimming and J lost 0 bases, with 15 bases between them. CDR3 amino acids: CASTQTEKANTGELFF. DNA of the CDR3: TGTGCCAGCACCCAGACAGAAAAAGCGAACACCGGGGAGCTGTTTTTT.

CDR3 sequence reads: CATSLGGRKNTEAFF. The CDR3 nucleotides are TGTGCCACCAGCCTAGGCGGGCGGAAGAACACTGAAGCTTTCTTT. This sequence joins TRBV15 and TRBJ1-1, with unresolved D. The V gene's germline CDR1 is LNHNV and CDR2 YYDKDF (reference sequence). The CDR3 length is 15 residues. The V and J ends lost 5 bases and 1 base respectively, with 14 bases between them.

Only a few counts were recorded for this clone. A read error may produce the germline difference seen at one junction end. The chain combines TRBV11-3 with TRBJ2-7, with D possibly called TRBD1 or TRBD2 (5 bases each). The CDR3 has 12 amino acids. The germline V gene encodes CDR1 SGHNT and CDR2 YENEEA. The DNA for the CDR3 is TGTGCCAGCAGCCTAGAGGGGCGTCGTCGGTACTTC. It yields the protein CASSLEGRRRYF.

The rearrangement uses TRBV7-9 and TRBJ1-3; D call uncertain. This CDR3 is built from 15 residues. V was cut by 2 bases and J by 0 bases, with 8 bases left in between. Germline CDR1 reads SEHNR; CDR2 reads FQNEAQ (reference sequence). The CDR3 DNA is TGTGCCAGCAGCTTACTACGGGGCTCTGGAAACACCATATATTTT. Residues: CASSLLRGSGNTIYF.

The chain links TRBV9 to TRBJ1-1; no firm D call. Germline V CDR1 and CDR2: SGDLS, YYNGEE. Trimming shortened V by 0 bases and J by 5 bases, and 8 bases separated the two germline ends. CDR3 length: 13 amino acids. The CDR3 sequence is CASSVDWRTEAFF. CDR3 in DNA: TGTGCCAGCAGCGTAGACTGGAGGACTGAAGCTTTCTTT.

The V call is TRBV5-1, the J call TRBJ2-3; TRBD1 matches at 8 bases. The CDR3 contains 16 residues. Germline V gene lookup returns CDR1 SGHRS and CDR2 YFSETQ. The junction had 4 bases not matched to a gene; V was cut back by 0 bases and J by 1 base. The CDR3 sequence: CASSLVGQGGTDTQYF. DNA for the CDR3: TGCGCCAGCAGCTTGGTAGGACAGGGTGGCACAGATACGCAGTATTTT.

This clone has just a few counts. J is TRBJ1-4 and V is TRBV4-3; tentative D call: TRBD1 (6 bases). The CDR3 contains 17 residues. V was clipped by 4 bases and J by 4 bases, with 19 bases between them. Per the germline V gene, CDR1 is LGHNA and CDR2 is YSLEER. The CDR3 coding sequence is TGCGCCAGCAGCCTCGAAACAGGGAGGGGGGTTAATGAAAAACTGTTTTTT. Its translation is CASSLETGRGVNEKLFF.

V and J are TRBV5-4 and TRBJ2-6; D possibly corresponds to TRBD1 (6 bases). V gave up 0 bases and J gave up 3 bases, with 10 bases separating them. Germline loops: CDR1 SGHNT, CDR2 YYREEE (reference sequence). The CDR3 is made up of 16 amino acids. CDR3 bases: TGTGCCAGCAGCTTGGCCCCAGGGGTTGGGGCCAACGTCCTGACTTTC. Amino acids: CASSLAPGVGANVLTF.

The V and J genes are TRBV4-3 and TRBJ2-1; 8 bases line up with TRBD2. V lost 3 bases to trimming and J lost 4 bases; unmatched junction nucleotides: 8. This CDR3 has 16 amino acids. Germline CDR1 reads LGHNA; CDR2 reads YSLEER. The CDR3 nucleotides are TGCGCCAGCAGCCAGGGTAGCGGGATGGGTTACAATGAGCAGTTCTTC. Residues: CASSQGSGMGYNEQFF.

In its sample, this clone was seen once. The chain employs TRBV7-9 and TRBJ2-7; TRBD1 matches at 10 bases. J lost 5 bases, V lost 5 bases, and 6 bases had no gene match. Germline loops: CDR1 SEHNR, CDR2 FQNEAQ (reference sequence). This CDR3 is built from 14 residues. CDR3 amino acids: CASSLGTGADEQYF. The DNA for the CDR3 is TGTGCCAGCAGCCTGGGGACAGGGGCCGACGAGCAGTACTTC.

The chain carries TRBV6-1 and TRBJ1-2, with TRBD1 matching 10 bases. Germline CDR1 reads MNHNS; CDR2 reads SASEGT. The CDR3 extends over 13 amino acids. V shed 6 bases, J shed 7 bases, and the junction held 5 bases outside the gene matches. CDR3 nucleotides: TGTGCCAGCAGCACCGGGACAGGGGTTGGCTACACCTTC. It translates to CASSTGTGVGYTF.

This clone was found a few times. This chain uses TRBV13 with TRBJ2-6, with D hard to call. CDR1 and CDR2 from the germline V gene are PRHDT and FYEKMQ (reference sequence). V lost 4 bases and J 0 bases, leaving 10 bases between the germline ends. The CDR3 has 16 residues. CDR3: CASSWAGTSGANVLTF. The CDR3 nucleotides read TGTGCCAGCAGCTGGGCCGGAACCTCTGGGGCCAACGTCCTGACTTTC.

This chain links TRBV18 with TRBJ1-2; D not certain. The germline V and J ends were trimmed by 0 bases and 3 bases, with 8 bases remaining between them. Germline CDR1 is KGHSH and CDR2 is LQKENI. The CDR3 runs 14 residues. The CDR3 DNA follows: TGTGCCAGCTCACCACCGTACGGGGACTATGGCTACACCTTC. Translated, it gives CASSPPYGDYGYTF. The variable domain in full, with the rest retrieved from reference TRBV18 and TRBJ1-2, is NAGVMQNPRHLVRRRGQEARLRCSPMKGHSHVYWYRQLPEEGLKFMVYLQKENIIDESGMPKERFSAEFPKEGPSILRIQQVVRGDSAAYFCASSPPYGDYGYTFGSGTRLTVV.

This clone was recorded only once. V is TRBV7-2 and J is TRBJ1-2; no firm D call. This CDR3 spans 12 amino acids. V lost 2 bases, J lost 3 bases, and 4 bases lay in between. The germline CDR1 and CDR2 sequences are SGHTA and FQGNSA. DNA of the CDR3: TGTGCCAGCAGCTTATCGGACTATGGCTACACCTTC. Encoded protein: CASSLSDYGYTF.

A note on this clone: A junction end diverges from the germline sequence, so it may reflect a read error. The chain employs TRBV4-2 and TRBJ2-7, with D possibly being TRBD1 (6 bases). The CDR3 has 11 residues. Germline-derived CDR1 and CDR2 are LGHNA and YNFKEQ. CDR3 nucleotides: TGTGCCAGCAGCCAAAGACAGGCCGGCGACTTC. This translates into CASSQRQAGDF.

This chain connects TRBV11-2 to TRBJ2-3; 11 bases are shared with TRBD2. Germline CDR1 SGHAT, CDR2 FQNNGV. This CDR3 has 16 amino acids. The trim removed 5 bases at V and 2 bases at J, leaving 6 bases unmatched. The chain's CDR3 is CASSGRLAGYTDTQYF. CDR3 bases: TGTGCCAGCAGCGGACGACTAGCGGGATACACAGATACGCAGTATTTT.

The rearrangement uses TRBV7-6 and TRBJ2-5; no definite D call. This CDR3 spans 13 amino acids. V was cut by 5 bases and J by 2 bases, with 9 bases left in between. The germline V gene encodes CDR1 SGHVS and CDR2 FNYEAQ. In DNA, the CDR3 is TGTGCCAGCAGCCCCGACGGGCAAGAGACCCAGTACTTC. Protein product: CASSPDGQETQYF. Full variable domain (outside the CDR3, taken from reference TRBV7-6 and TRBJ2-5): GAGVSQSPRYKVTKRGQDVALRCDPISGHVSLYWYRQALGQGPEFLTYFNYEAQQDKSGLPNDRFSAERPEGSISTLTIQRTEQRDSAMYRCASSPDGQETQYFGPGTRLLVL.

In DNA, the CDR3 is TGTGCCAGCAGTTTGGGGACAGAGAATTACAATGAGCAGTTCTTC. It encodes CASSLGTENYNEQFF. The chain couples TRBV6-6 to TRBJ2-1; 7 bases fit TRBD1. The CDR3 loop spans 15 amino acids. Germline assignment: CDR1 MNHNY and CDR2 SVGAGI (reference sequence). The V and J ends lost 4 bases and 4 bases, in that order; junction bases with no gene match: 7.

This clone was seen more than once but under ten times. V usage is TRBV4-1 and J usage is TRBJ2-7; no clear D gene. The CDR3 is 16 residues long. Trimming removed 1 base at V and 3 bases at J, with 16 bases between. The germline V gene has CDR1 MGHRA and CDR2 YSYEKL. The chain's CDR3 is CASSQAHTNNHYEQYF. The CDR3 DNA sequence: TGCGCCAGCAGCCAAGCGCACACCAATAACCACTACGAGCAGTACTTC.

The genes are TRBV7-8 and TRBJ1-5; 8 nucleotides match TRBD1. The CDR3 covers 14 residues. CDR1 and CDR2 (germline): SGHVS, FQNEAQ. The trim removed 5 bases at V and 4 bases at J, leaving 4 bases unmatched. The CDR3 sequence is CASSRTGKNQPQHF. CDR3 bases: TGTGCCAGCAGCCGGACAGGGAAAAATCAGCCCCAGCATTTT.

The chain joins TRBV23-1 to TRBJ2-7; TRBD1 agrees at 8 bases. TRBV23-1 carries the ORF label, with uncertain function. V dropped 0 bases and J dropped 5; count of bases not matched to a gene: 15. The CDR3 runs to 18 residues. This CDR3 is CASSQSGRGQPPMHEQYF. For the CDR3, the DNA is TGCGCCAGCAGTCAATCGGGCAGGGGGCAACCCCCCATGCACGAGCAGTACTTC.